This TCR beta chain is drawn from a study of blood T cell repertoires in COVID-19 (dated by TCRdb to between 2020 and 2021). Context from the whole study: The collaborator samples originated in the United States, Italy and Spain and spanned the acute and convalescent phases of COVID-19. Where HLA class I and class II types were available, the types were taken from metadata supplied by the sample provider, not from assay-based typing. The repertoires were made available in a free public database intended to serve as a resource for research on the immune response to SARS-CoV-2. The material from the prospective study consisted of cDNA or gDNA derived from T cells, B-cell-depleted T cells, or PBMCs. The sample metadata nearly always contained a de-identified subject ID, COVID-19 status, age in years and sex. Samples were obtained from the ongoing ImmuneRACE study (first 160 participants) and from 1,254 subjects provided by 6 global collaborators. Subjects who had been exposed to COVID-19, were actively infected with it, or had recovered from it provided the deeply sampled blood TCRbeta repertoires that made up the dataset. Study-wide findings and limitations: Clinical and demographic metadata were provided uncurated, with the amount varying by source and participant.

The immunoSEQ Assay, a bias-controlled multiplex PCR, was used to amplify TCRbeta CDR3 regions from genomic DNA. On the authors' methods: The number of nucleated cells in each sample was estimated from the amplification of reference gene primers within the assay. To quantify the absolute abundance of each unique TCRbeta CDR3 rearrangement, sequence reads were collapsed and filtered. For each sample, productive Simpson clonality was calculated by taking the square root of Simpson's diversity index across productive rearrangements. As stored in TCRdb, this immuneACCESS dataset retains in-frame rearrangements with V and J assigned. A fraction of the clones does not appear; measured against another copy, unresolved V genes explain less than half of the discrepancy, and the remainder lacks a known reason. V, J and clone size are those of that table, while D and trimming were read from the DNA. The sample table contains about 240,000 clones; only one count was recorded for about nine tenths of them. The ten most abundant clones make up 5.5% to 6.5% of the sample.

Concerning this clone: Its antigen target is currently unknown. Base quality data are lacking; no much larger clone is found one base away.

The germline V gene sets CDR1 to MNHEY and CDR2 to SVGEGT. V loses 0 bases of germline sequence and J loses 8 bases, and the interval between the two ends is 10 bases. Measured from the cysteine to the phenylalanine, the CDR3 is 13 residues long. The read is trimmed to its CDR3 DNA, 39 bases read in frame from base 1. Collaborating institutions collected whole blood in K2EDTA tubes following their own protocols. For TCRbeta analysis, collaborators shipped samples in one of three forms: frozen whole blood, isolated PBMCs, or DNA extracted from either of those sample types. The V and J genes are TRBV6-2 or TRBV6-3 and TRBJ1-2; there is no confident call for the D gene. The receptor comes from a man in his 60s with acute or convalescent COVID-19. Sequencing used peripheral blood. The CDR3 reads as follows: CASSYSSIQGYTF. The nucleotide sequence reads as follows: TGTGCCAGCAGTTACTCCTCGATCCAGGGCTACACCTTC.